The sample holds a few counts of the clone carrying this T cell receptor (beta chain). The CDR3 is made up of 15 amino acids. The ends lost 0 bases at V and 8 bases at J; junction bases unmatched: 5. The germline gives CDR1 SGHRS, CDR2 YFSETQ. The sample is drawn from a study of early T cells in non-severe SARS-CoV-2 infection. Via MiXCR, TCRdb re-called the 5' RACE reads, giving one row per CDR3 protein. The sample has 30,000 to 40,000 distinct CDR3 sequences; over 5% are singletons. This rearrangement joins TRBV5-1 to TRBJ2-1; 10 bases are a match to TRBD2. This receptor was obtained from an adult who was a healthcare worker with PCR-confirmed SARS-CoV-2 infection or an uninfected control (not recorded which). The sequencing here drew on whole blood, taken at baseline. CDR3: CASSLDPSGSDEQFF. The CDR3 DNA is TGCGCCAGCAGCTTGGATCCTAGCGGGAGCGATGAGCAGTTCTTC.